Ten or more counts support the clone carrying this T cell receptor (beta chain). These data are taken from a study of regulatory T cells in long-lasting Graves disease. iRepertoire HTBI primers and Arm-PCR of CDR3 regions built TCR beta libraries. TCRdb recomputed calls from the multiplex PCR reads with MiXCR, one row per CDR3 protein. The sample carries almost 450,000 distinct CDR3 sequences, about 17% recorded once. CDR3 length: 15 amino acids. The V segment lost 8 bases and the J segment 11 bases; nucleotides outside the gene matches: 18. Germline CDR1 reads MDHEN; CDR2 reads SYDVKM. The time point was: newly diagnosed GD, antithyroid drugs for less than 3 months. Preparation of the TCR library used RNA extracted from PBMCs. These sequences were also reported in another study, on T cells in Graves' hyperthyroidism and ophthalmopathy.

The chain links TRBV28 to TRBJ1-1, with 9 bases aligning to TRBD1. Material: peripheral blood mononuclear cells (PBMCs), obtained at new diagnosis, from a patient treated with antithyroid drugs. This receptor was identified in a woman in her 30s with Graves disease. CDR3 residues: CASEEGPRGTGNAFF. DNA of the CDR3: TGTGCCAGCGAAGAGGGGCCCCGTGGGACAGGGAACGCTTTCTTT.